The 13 T cell receptor beta chains in this list originate from one sample, sequenced in a study of shared clonotypes between healthy human individuals (TCRdb year 2020). CD8 naive samples were obtained by positive selection for CCR7 among CD45RO-negative cells, yielding a CD45RA+CCR7+ population from which TemRA cells were excluded. Library preparation used the immunoSEQ multiplex PCR assay. TCRdb mirrors the immuneACCESS table, restricted to in-frame sequences. Some clones are absent from its copies; in checked studies, under half trace to an unresolved V gene, and the reason for the others is unknown. The sample contains about 2.1 million clones, 90% to 95% of them found a single time. Approximately 1.7% of the sample rests with the top ten. The sequenced sample was naive CD8+ T cells from PBMCs. Sample cell subset or site, as interpreted from the label and publication: CD45RA+CCR7+. The receptors originated from a man between 18 and 35 years old in good health. Some clones in this sample may be carry-over from other donors' samples.

In nucleotides, the CDR3 is TGTGCCAGCAGCTTATGGGACAGGGTGAACACTGAAGCTTTCTTT. Encoded protein: CASSLWDRVNTEAFF. The J gene is TRBJ1-1, the V gene TRBV11-2; 9 nucleotides match TRBD1. The CDR3 has 15 residues. The ends lost 2 bases at V and 0 bases at J; junction bases unmatched: 1. Germline V CDR1 and CDR2: SGHAT, FQNNGV.

The rearrangement joins TRBV5-1 to TRBJ2-6, with TRBD2 identical over 9 bases. Germline V gives CDR1 SGHRS, CDR2 YFSETQ. The V segment lost 6 bases and the J segment 1 base; nucleotides outside the gene matches: 11. The CDR3 is 18 residues long. The CDR3 sequence is CASTDPGLAPSGANVLTF. For the CDR3, the DNA is TGCGCCAGCACCGACCCGGGACTAGCCCCTTCTGGGGCCAACGTCCTGACTTTC.

This chain uses TRBV18 with TRBJ1-2; D unresolved. Trimming cost V 6 bases and J 0 bases, with 17 bases left between them. Germline V gives CDR1 KGHSH, CDR2 LQKENI. This CDR3 spans 16 amino acids. This CDR3 is CASSYGRPIPNYGYTF. As DNA, the CDR3 is TGTGCCAGCTCTTACGGTCGACCGATACCTAACTATGGCTACACCTTC.

This chain uses TRBV15 with TRBJ2-7; TRBD1 matches at 9 bases. CDR1 LNHNV and CDR2 YYDKDF come from the germline V gene (reference sequence). Trimming removed 3 bases from V and 6 bases from J; junction bases left unmatched: 12. This CDR3 contains 16 residues. The CDR3 loop reads CATSSPDRGLMGEQYF. The CDR3 DNA reads TGTGCCACCAGCAGCCCGGACAGGGGATTAATGGGCGAGCAGTACTTC.

In the case of this clone: Other nucleotide sequences from this sample produce the same CDR3. The chain joins TRBV27 to TRBJ2-2; D gene uncertain. Germline V gene sequence: CDR1 MNHEY, CDR2 SMNVEV (reference sequence). The V and J ends lost 0 bases and 1 base respectively, with 6 bases between them. The CDR3 loop spans 15 amino acids. The chain's CDR3 is CASSLSAGNTGELFF. CDR3 DNA sequence: TGTGCCAGCAGTTTATCGGCAGGGAACACCGGGGAGCTGTTTTTT.

This chain joins TRBV19 and TRBJ1-1; D unresolved. The germline gives CDR1 LNHDA, CDR2 SQIVND (reference sequence). The V and J ends lost 8 bases and 1 base respectively, with 8 bases between them. The CDR3 is 12 amino acids. The CDR3 DNA reads as TGTGCCAGTGTTCGGGCGAACACTGAAGCTTTCTTT. Its translation: CASVRANTEAFF.

CDR3 loop: CAWSLPTDTQYF. The CDR3 DNA reads as TGTGCCTGGAGTCTCCCGACAGATACGCAGTATTTT. J is TRBJ2-3 and V is TRBV30; D remains ambiguous. The germline CDR1 and CDR2 sequences are GTSNPN and SVGIG (reference sequence). V was cut by 2 bases and J by 3 bases, with 6 bases left in between. This CDR3 is built from 12 residues.

This chain uses TRBV9 with TRBJ2-1; D is unclear. Germline CDR1 is SGDLS and CDR2 is YYNGEE. The CDR3 extends over 11 amino acids. The V end was cut by 3 bases, the J end by 7 bases, with 5 bases between. CDR3 DNA sequence: TGTGCCAGCAGCGCCGGTAATGAGCAGTTCTTC. It translates to CASSAGNEQFF.

The V gene is TRBV6-5, the J gene TRBJ2-1; D is uncertain. V was clipped by 0 bases and J by 6 bases, with 9 bases between them. The CDR3 is 14 amino acids. Germline CDR1 reads MNHEY; CDR2 reads SVGAGI. CDR3 sequence reads: CASSYSVGFNEQFF. DNA for the CDR3: TGTGCCAGCAGTTACTCAGTGGGGTTCAATGAGCAGTTCTTC.

The chain links TRBV7-8 to TRBJ2-7; 11 nucleotides align to TRBD2. The CDR3 runs 15 residues. Germline-derived CDR1 and CDR2 are SGHVS and FQNEAQ. V was clipped by 5 bases and J by 7 bases; unmatched bases: 10. CDR3 residues: CASSPPLAGGPEQYF. CDR3 coding DNA: TGTGCCAGCAGCCCTCCGTTAGCGGGAGGGCCAGAGCAGTACTTC.

The chain employs TRBV10-1 and TRBJ1-1; TRBD1 matches 9 bases. This CDR3 comprises 13 residues. Germline V gene data show CDR1 as WNHNN and CDR2 as SYGVQD (reference sequence). V gave up 6 bases and J gave up 5 bases; unmatched junction bases: 4. The CDR3 DNA sequence: TGCGCCAGCAGCCCCGGGACAGGGACTGAAGCTTTCTTT. Its protein product is CASSPGTGTEAFF.

The CDR3 DNA is TGTGCCAGCAGCTCCCCGGTTTCCTACGAGCAGTACTTC. Translated, it gives CASSSPVSYEQYF. The chain is built from TRBV7-2 and TRBJ2-7; D is unresolved. Trimming left V 4 bases short and J 1 base short, with 8 bases between. The CDR3 totals 13 residues. The germline CDR1 and CDR2 sequences are SGHTA and FQGNSA.

Turning to this clone: This CDR3 is also generated by other DNA sequences in the sample. CDR3 residues: CASSWGGASGTGELFF. The CDR3 region has the DNA TGTGCCAGCAGTTGGGGGGGGGCTAGCGGGACCGGGGAGCTGTTTTTT. V and J are TRBV6-6 and TRBJ2-2, with 8 bases lining up with TRBD2. The germline V gene encodes CDR1 MNHNY and CDR2 SVGAGI (reference sequence). The CDR3 covers 16 residues. V trimming: 4 bases; J trimming: 5 bases; junction bases outside the gene matches: 9.